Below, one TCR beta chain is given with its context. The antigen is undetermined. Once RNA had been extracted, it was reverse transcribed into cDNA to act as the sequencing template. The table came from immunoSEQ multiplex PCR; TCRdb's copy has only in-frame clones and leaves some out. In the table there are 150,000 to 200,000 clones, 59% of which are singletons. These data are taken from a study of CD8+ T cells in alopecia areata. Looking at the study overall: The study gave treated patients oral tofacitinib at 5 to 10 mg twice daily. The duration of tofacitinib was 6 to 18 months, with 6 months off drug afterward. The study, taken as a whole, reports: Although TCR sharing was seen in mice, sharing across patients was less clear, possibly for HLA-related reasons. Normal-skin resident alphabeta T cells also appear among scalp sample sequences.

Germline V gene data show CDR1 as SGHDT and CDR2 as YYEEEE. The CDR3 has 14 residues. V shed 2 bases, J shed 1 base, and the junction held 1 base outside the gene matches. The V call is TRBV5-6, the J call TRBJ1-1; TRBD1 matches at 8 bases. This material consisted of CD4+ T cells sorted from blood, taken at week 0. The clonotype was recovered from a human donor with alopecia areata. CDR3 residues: CASSLDRGNTEAFF. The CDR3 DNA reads TGTGCCAGCAGCTTAGACAGGGGGAACACTGAAGCTTTCTTT.